This T cell receptor beta chain was recovered during a study of T cells after yellow fever vaccination. Overall study context: Some fractions had low cell numbers, and these were prepared with SMART-Seq v4 Ultra Low Input.

Via MiXCR, TCRdb re-called the 5' RACE reads, giving one row per CDR3 protein. The table lists 200,000 to 250,000 distinct CDR3 sequences, 6% to 7.5% of them singletons. CDR3 length equals 16 residues. V was shortened by 0 bases and J by 4 bases, with 12 bases between the two germline ends. Germline V lookup: CDR1 LGHNA, CDR2 YSLEER. Study-wide results and limits: Though weaker, the secondary response peaked faster, on day 5 versus 15. Booster sampling recovered most clones from primary vaccination (around 96% CD4, roughly 86% CD8).

This clonotype was counted ten times or more. Its antigen is unidentified. This rearrangement joins TRBV4-3 to TRBJ2-2; D remains unclear. The clonotype comes from a young man who received the YFV17D yellow fever vaccine. The specimen comprised CD4+ T cells sorted from PBMCs, sampled 15 days after the yellow fever booster vaccination. The CDR3 nucleotides read TGCGCCAGCAGCCAAGAGGTCGGTCCGAGCACCGGGGAGCTGTTTTTT. It yields the protein CASSQEVGPSTGELFF.